These T cell receptor beta chains were read from a single sample in a study of T cell repertoires in cytomegalovirus infection. Via MiXCR, TCRdb re-called the reads, giving one row per CDR3 protein. This repertoire shows some 130,000 distinct CDR3 sequences, roughly 8.2% found once; its top ten account for about 9.5%. The sample consisted of PBMCs. The receptors here all came from a human donor in good health (CMV status not recorded). Some clones in this sample may be carry-over from other donors' samples. Both conserved end residues are part of each CDR3. Fields, in order: clone size, J gene, D gene, V gene, CDR3 DNA, CDR3 protein. A D gene is named only where the DNA matches it firmly. The size field is filled for only some rows; it gives once, few, many or a size class.

>many|TRBJ2-1|TRBD2|TRBV9
TGTGCCAGCAGCGGACCGTCGGGAGGGCCACGTTTCCCTGAGCAGTTCTTC
CASSGPSGGPRFPEQFF
>many|TRBJ1-4|TRBD1|TRBV28
TGTGCCAGCAGTTTATTATCAGGGGGCAATGAAAAACTGTTTTTT
CASSLLSGGNEKLFF
>many|TRBJ2-1|TRBD1|TRBV15
TGTGCCACCAGCAGAGATAGGTCGTTAATTGGGACAGGGGGCCCTGAATCAAAGTACAATGAGCAGTTCTTC
CATSRDRSLIGTGGPESKYNEQFF
>many|TRBJ2-3|TRBD1|TRBV28
TGTGCCAGCAGTTTTATGGACAGGACCCATACGCAGTATTTT
CASSFMDRTHTQYF
>.|TRBJ2-7|TRBD1|TRBV20-1
TGCAGTGCTAGGGCCCCCCAGGGGGCTACCTACGAGCAGTACTTC
CSARAPQGATYEQYF
>many|TRBJ2-1|TRBD2|TRBV20-1
TGCAGTGCAAAATCGGGGGGGCTCCCCTACAATGAGCAGTTCTTC
CSAKSGGLPYNEQFF
>many|TRBJ2-1|.|TRBV5-1
TGCGCCAGCAGCTTCCAAGTGTTGGATGAGCAGTTCTTC
CASSFQVLDEQFF
>many|TRBJ2-5|TRBD2|TRBV7-2
TGTGCCAGCAGCACGACTAGCGGGTGGAGGGAGACCCAGTACTTC
CASSTTSGWRETQYF
>many|TRBJ2-1|TRBD2|TRBV10-3
TGTGCCATCAGCCCCGGACTAGCGGGGAGCAACAATGAGCAGTTCTTC
CAISPGLAGSNNEQFF
>many|TRBJ1-2|.|TRBV12-3/TRBV12-4
TGTGCCAGCAGTTGGGGGCGTTGGCCGGTGGGTGGCTACACCTTC
CASSWGRWPVGGYTF
>few|TRBJ2-1|TRBD1|TRBV2
TGTGCCAGCAGTATGGACAGGGTGAACAATGAGCAGTTCTTC
CASSMDRVNNEQFF